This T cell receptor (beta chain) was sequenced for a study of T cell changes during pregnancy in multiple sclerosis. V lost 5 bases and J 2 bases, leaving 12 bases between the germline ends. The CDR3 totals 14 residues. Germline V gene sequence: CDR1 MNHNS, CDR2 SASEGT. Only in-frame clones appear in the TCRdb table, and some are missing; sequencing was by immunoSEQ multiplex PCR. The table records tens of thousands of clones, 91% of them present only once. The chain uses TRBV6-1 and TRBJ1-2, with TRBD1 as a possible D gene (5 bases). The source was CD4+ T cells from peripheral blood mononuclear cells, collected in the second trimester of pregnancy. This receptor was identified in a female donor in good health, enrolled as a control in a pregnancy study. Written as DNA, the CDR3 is TGTGCCAGCAGTCCAGGGCTTTCAAACTATGGCTACACCTTC. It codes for CASSPGLSNYGYTF.